The 3 T cell receptor beta chains below all came from one sample that was sequenced in a study of OX40 agonist ivuxolimab in advanced cancers. TCRdb keeps only in-frame clones here, not all; method: immunoSEQ multiplex PCR. In the table there are 7,000 to 7,500 clones, over 75% of which are singletons. Sequencing used CD4+ or CD8+ T cells sorted from blood, obtained in a trial of the OX40 agonist ivuxolimab. Receptors originate from an adult with an advanced solid tumor such as melanoma, head and neck, liver or kidney cancer.

This chain joins TRBV19 and TRBJ1-5; perhaps TRBD1 as D (6 bases). V was trimmed by 7 bases and J by 4 bases, leaving 23 bases between them. CDR3 size: 17 residues. The germline V gene has CDR1 LNHDA and CDR2 SQIVND (reference sequence). CDR3 residues: CASKYRVAGQPNQPQHF. The CDR3 bases are TGTGCCAGTAAATATCGTGTAGCCGGACAGCCAAATCAGCCCCAGCATTTT.

To note about this clone: A far larger clone lies a single base away; this is likely a read error. The chain is built from TRBV7-9 and TRBJ2-1; 12 nucleotides line up with TRBD2. Looked up from germline, CDR1 is SEHNR and CDR2 is FQNEAQ (reference sequence). CDR3 length: 15 amino acids. J was trimmed by 5 bases and V by 4 bases; bases with no gene match: 3. CDR3 loop: CASSYLAGGNNEQFF. In nucleotides, the CDR3 is TGTGCCAGCAGCTATCTAGCGGGGGGGAACAATGAGCAGTTCTTC.

This chain joins TRBV9 and TRBJ2-6; TRBD1 matches 11 bases. Germline lookup yields CDR1 SGDLS and CDR2 YYNGEE. With V trimmed by 4 bases and J by 4 bases, 10 bases remained unmatched. The CDR3 spans 18 residues. As DNA, the CDR3 is TGTGCCAGCAGCCTCCCGGGACAGGGGGAATCCGGGGCCAACGTCCTGACTTTC. Amino acids: CASSLPGQGESGANVLTF.